This TCR beta chain emerged from a study of blood T cells in healthy people across ages. For the second PCR, which ran for 7 to 11 cycles, a sample-barcoded 5' primer and a J-beta primer mix were used. TCRdb recomputed calls from the 5' RACE reads with MiXCR, one row per CDR3 protein. Altogether hundreds of thousands of distinct CDR3 sequences are present, around 43% being singletons, with the ten largest covering 25% to 35%. The CDR3 is made up of 15 amino acids. From germline, CDR1 is SGHAT and CDR2 FQNNGV. The ends were cut back, 2 bases at V and 2 bases at J, with 13 bases in the middle. A minimum of 5.5 micrograms of total RNA was extracted per sample. General study points: Naive and antigen-experienced cells were not separated, limiting conclusive comparison.

Details on this clonotype: Antigen: not known.

This clonotype was obtained from a man of 80 years or more in good health. The sample taken for sequencing was blood. The chain joins TRBV11-2 to TRBJ2-7, with a possible D match to TRBD2 (5 bases). The CDR3 sequence: CASSLYWPGTYEQYF. For the CDR3, the DNA is TGTGCCAGCAGCTTATATTGGCCGGGGACCTACGAGCAGTACTTC.